Many counts were recorded for the clone carrying this TCR beta chain. Its target is unknown. These data are taken from a study of metastatic and nonmetastatic thyroid tumors. Study as a whole: Repertoires from malignant and benign thyroid patients were compared across blood and tumor or nodule tissue.

Before thyroid surgery, none of the patients had received any treatment. Study-wide results and caveats: According to reports, the diversity of TCR beta was significantly higher in malignant thyroid tumors than in benign nodules, and this held in both blood and tumor samples.

In the study's own analysis: Clinicopathological groups differed in CDR3, with these differences serving to build a distant-metastasis classifier for papillary thyroid cancer. TCRdb recomputed clones from the PCR reads via MiXCR. TCRdb, not the authors, supplied the V and J calls. The sample carries some 31,000 clones, about 21% recorded once. The V segment lost 9 bases and the J segment 4 bases; nucleotides outside the gene matches: 8. The CDR3 extends over 14 amino acids. The V gene's germline CDR1 is ENHRY and CDR2 SYGVKD. This sequence was found in a female donor with papillary thyroid cancer or a benign thyroid nodule (not recorded which). Some clones in this sample may be carry-over from other donors' samples. The chain combines TRBV10-3 with TRBJ1-1; 10 bases are shared with TRBD1. Sample: blood. The CDR3 bases are TGTGCCATTGGACAGGGGGAAGGATTCACTGAAGCTTTCTTT. It is translated as CAIGQGEGFTEAFF.